The 32 T cell receptor beta chains listed next were all sequenced from one sample in a study of lymphopenia after photon versus proton radiotherapy. The protocol was immunoSEQ multiplex PCR, while the TCRdb copy is restricted to in-frame clones and leaves out a portion. The sample has roughly 45,000 clones; approximately 83% are singletons. The specimen was peripheral blood, collected from a patient treated with photon-based radiotherapy. These TCRs come from a man between 35 and 55 years old with gastric cancer.

This clone was seen a single time. The chain joins TRBV6-5 to TRBJ1-2, with 9 nucleotides matching TRBD1. The ends lost 5 bases at V and 1 base at J; junction bases unmatched: 2. There are 14 residues in the CDR3. Looked up from germline, CDR1 is MNHEY and CDR2 is SVGAGI. The CDR3 sequence is CASSDRGGNYGYTF. CDR3 sequence (DNA): TGTGCCAGCAGTGACAGGGGGGGTAACTATGGCTACACCTTC.

The V and J genes are TRBV5-4 and TRBJ1-1; 7 bases are a match to TRBD1. The CDR3 has 15 residues. Germline values: CDR1 SGHNT, CDR2 YYREEE (reference sequence). With 4 bases clipped from V and 4 bases from J, the junction kept 10 bases outside the gene matches. In DNA form, the CDR3 reads TGTGCCAGCAGCCTTGACAGGGTCGTGAGCACTGAAGCTTTCTTT. The encoded protein is CASSLDRVVSTEAFF.

V is TRBV10-3 and J is TRBJ2-2; 9 nucleotides align to TRBD2. The ends lost 6 bases at V and 2 bases at J; junction bases unmatched: 7. The CDR3 extends over 16 amino acids. Per the germline V gene, CDR1 is ENHRY and CDR2 is SYGVKD. The chain's CDR3 is CAISHGLARNTGELFF. The CDR3 nucleotides read TGTGCCATCAGCCACGGACTAGCGCGTAACACCGGGGAGCTGTTTTTT.

This clone has just a few counts. Different DNA sequences within this sample yield the same CDR3. The chain combines TRBV4-3 with TRBJ1-4; TRBD1 might be the D (5 bases). CDR1 is LGHNA, CDR2 YSLEER, per germline. V dropped 0 bases and J dropped 8 bases, with 7 bases sitting between them. This CDR3 is 13 amino acids long. The CDR3 bases are TGCGCCAGCAGCCAAGAGGGGGGGGAAAAACTGTTTTTT. Residues: CASSQEGGEKLFF.

The chain links TRBV28 to TRBJ1-1; perhaps TRBD1 as D (5 bases). Per the germline V gene, CDR1 is MDHEN and CDR2 is SYDVKM. CDR3 length: 11 residues. CDR3 nucleotide sequence: TGTTATACCCAGGGGAACACTGAAGCTTTCTTT. This translates into CYTQGNTEAFF.

The chain recombines TRBV5-1 with TRBJ2-2; 8 nucleotides line up with TRBD1. CDR1 is SGHRS, CDR2 YFSETQ, per germline. V dropped 9 bases and J dropped 2; count of bases not matched to a gene: 6. CDR3 length: 14 amino acids. The CDR3 protein is CATSAGGNTGELFF. In DNA form, the CDR3 reads TGCGCCACCAGTGCAGGGGGCAACACCGGGGAGCTGTTTTTT.

This chain links TRBV4-1 with TRBJ2-1, with TRBD2 identical over 7 bases. Germline-derived CDR1 and CDR2 are MGHRA and YSYEKL. This CDR3 has 16 amino acids. Unmatched junction bases numbered 8, after V lost 4 bases and J lost 2 bases. The CDR3 sequence is CASSPPLGGAYNEQFF. CDR3 bases: TGCGCCAGCAGCCCCCCCCTTGGGGGGGCCTACAATGAGCAGTTCTTC.

V usage is TRBV9 and J usage is TRBJ2-3; the D is unclear. CDR1 and CDR2 (germline): SGDLS, YYNGEE. The V and J ends lost 3 bases and 2 bases respectively, with 7 bases between them. CDR3 length equals 13 residues. The CDR3 protein is CASSERHTDTQYF. The CDR3, as DNA: TGTGCCAGCAGCGAAAGACACACAGATACGCAGTATTTT.

The J gene is TRBJ2-5, the V gene TRBV5-6; perhaps D is TRBD1 or TRBD2 (6 bases each). This CDR3 comprises 15 residues. Between the trimmed V and J ends, which lost 4 bases and 0 bases, there was a span of 13 bases. CDR1 is SGHDT, CDR2 YYEEEE, per germline. The DNA for the CDR3 is TGTGCCAGCAGCCGGGCCGGGGGCCACCAAGAGACCCAGTACTTC. Translating it yields CASSRAGGHQETQYF. Filled out from reference TRBV5-6 and TRBJ2-5, the complete variable domain reads DAGVTQSPTHLIKTRGQQVTLRCSPKSGHDTVSWYQQALGQGPQFIFQYYEEEERQRGNFPDRFSGHQFPNYSSELNVNALLLGDSALYLCASSRAGGHQETQYFGPGTRLLVL.

This chain joins TRBV10-2 and TRBJ2-7, with 7 positions matching TRBD1. V shed 3 bases and J 2 bases; nucleotides not matched to a gene: 22. CDR1 is WSHSY and CDR2 is SAAADI in the germline V gene. This CDR3 has 20 residues. The CDR3 here is CASSESPSPMTGFLAYEQYF. Written as DNA, the CDR3 is TGCGCCAGCAGTGAATCTCCCTCCCCCATGACAGGGTTCCTGGCCTACGAGCAGTACTTC.

Only one count was recorded for this clone. The gene calls are TRBV27 and TRBJ1-5, with a tentative D call TRBD1 (5 bases). CDR3 length: 15 residues. The V end lost 8 bases, the J end lost 3 bases, and 17 bases lay between the germline ends. Germline V gives CDR1 MNHEY, CDR2 SMNVEV (reference sequence). Here the CDR3 reads CASARAQGYNQPQHF. The CDR3 DNA follows: TGTGCCAGCGCTAGAGCCCAGGGTTACAATCAGCCCCAGCATTTT.

The chain recombines TRBV2 with TRBJ1-2; 7 positions agree with TRBD1. Germline V lookup: CDR1 SNHLY, CDR2 FYNNEI. The CDR3 runs to 13 residues. Losses at the gene ends were 6 bases for V and 8 bases for J; bases not matched to a gene: 9. The CDR3 protein is CASRENRGSGYTF. In DNA form, the CDR3 reads TGTGCCAGCAGGGAAAACAGGGGTTCCGGCTACACCTTC.

The chain combines TRBV5-1 with TRBJ1-1; a possible D gene is TRBD1 (6 bases). The CDR3 loop spans 14 amino acids. V lost 4 bases to trimming and J lost 6 bases, with 16 bases between them. Germline lookup yields CDR1 SGHRS and CDR2 YFSETQ. CDR3 in DNA: TGCGCCAGCAGCCCCCCGAGGGGGGTTCCTGAAGCTTTCTTT. It is translated as CASSPPRGVPEAFF.

This chain connects TRBV7-2 to TRBJ2-7, with D unresolved. Trimming took 1 base from V and 2 from J, leaving 9 bases between them. The CDR3 covers 14 residues. Looked up from germline, CDR1 is SGHTA and CDR2 is FQGNSA. The CDR3 DNA reads as TGTGCCAGCAGCTTAGTGCCCGGAACCTACGAGCAGTACTTC. It specifies CASSLVPGTYEQYF.

This clone was seen once. This rearrangement joins TRBV7-2 to TRBJ2-5, with unresolved D. With 5 bases removed from V and 0 bases from J, the gap between germline ends came to 13 bases. CDR3 length: 15 residues. The germline CDR1 and CDR2 sequences are SGHTA and FQGNSA. As DNA, the CDR3 is TGTGCCAGCAGCCCCTACGAATCGTACCAAGAGACCCAGTACTTC. Translating it yields CASSPYESYQETQYF. The variable domain in full, with the rest retrieved from reference TRBV7-2 and TRBJ2-5, is GAGVSQSPSNKVTEKGKDVELRCDPISGHTALYWYRQSLGQGLEFLIYFQGNSAPDKSGLPSDRFSAERTGGSVSTLTIQRTQQEDSAVYLCASSPYESYQETQYFGPGTRLLVL.

The V and J genes are TRBV10-1 and TRBJ1-1, with 8 bases aligning to TRBD1. Trimming at V came to 5 bases and at J to 3 bases, leaving 14 bases not matched to a gene. The CDR3 totals 17 residues. The germline CDR1 and CDR2 sequences are WNHNN and SYGVQD (reference sequence). CDR3 amino acids: CASSPHRQGRKDTEAFF. Here the CDR3 DNA reads TGCGCCAGCAGTCCCCATCGACAGGGGCGAAAGGACACTGAAGCTTTCTTT.

This chain links TRBV2 with TRBJ1-4; 9 nucleotides match TRBD1. Germline CDR1 SNHLY, CDR2 FYNNEI. The CDR3 has 13 residues. The J segment lost 11 bases and the V segment lost 7 bases, leaving 8 bases of the junction unmatched. This chain's CDR3 is CASILMTGGKLFF. The CDR3, as DNA: TGTGCCAGCATACTTATGACAGGGGGGAAACTGTTTTTT. The full variable domain, completed using reference TRBV2 and TRBJ1-4, is EPEVTQTPSHQVTQMGQEVILRCVPISNHLYFYWYRQILGQKVEFLVSFYNNEISEKSEIFDDQFSVERPDGSNFTLKIRSTKLEDSAMYFCASILMTGGKLFFGSGTQLSVL.

The chain employs TRBV7-8 and TRBJ2-5; D might be TRBD1 or TRBD2, each matching 6 bases. The length of the CDR3 is 13 residues. Germline-derived CDR1 and CDR2 are SGHVS and FQNEAQ. V was pared by 5 bases and J by 5 bases, with 12 bases between. The CDR3 nucleotides are TGTGCCAGCAGCCCGCGGAGGGGGGAGACCCAGTACTTC. The encoded protein is CASSPRRGETQYF.

This CDR3 reads CAISDPLGGNTEAFF. The CDR3 coding sequence is TGTGCCATCAGTGACCCCTTAGGCGGGAACACTGAAGCTTTCTTT. The gene calls are TRBV10-3 and TRBJ1-1; the D is unclear. The CDR3 extends over 15 amino acids. The germline gives CDR1 ENHRY, CDR2 SYGVKD. The ends were cut back, 3 bases at V and 1 base at J, with 12 bases in the middle.

The chain has TRBV29-1 and TRBJ2-1; D not resolved. The ends were cut back, 6 bases at V and 0 bases at J, with 12 bases in the middle. Per the germline V gene, CDR1 is SQVTM and CDR2 is ANQGSEA. The CDR3 totals 14 residues. CDR3 protein: CSVAARNSYNEQFF. DNA for the CDR3: TGCAGCGTCGCTGCGCGGAACTCCTACAATGAGCAGTTCTTC.

The J gene is TRBJ1-2, the V gene TRBV30; the D is unclear. Germline V lookup: CDR1 GTSNPN, CDR2 SVGIG (reference sequence). This CDR3 has 13 residues. V was clipped by 2 bases and J by 2 bases, with 9 bases between them. The CDR3 here is CAWSLAANYGYTF. In DNA form, the CDR3 reads TGTGCCTGGAGTCTCGCCGCGAACTATGGCTACACCTTC.

The table lists this clone with a few counts. The chain's CDR3 is CASSLGAVEKLFF. The CDR3 DNA follows: TGTGCCAGCAGCTTAGGAGCAGTTGAAAAACTGTTTTTT. The rearrangement links TRBV7-8 to TRBJ1-4; D call uncertain. The germline V gene has CDR1 SGHVS and CDR2 FQNEAQ. This CDR3 is 13 amino acids long. V was clipped by 1 base and J by 7 bases, with 7 bases between them. The full variable domain, with the rest looked up from reference TRBV7-8 and TRBJ1-4, is GAGVSQSPRYKVAKRGQDVALRCDPISGHVSLFWYQQALGQGPEFLTYFQNEAQLDKSGLPSDRFFAERPEGSVSTLKIQRTQQEDSAVYLCASSLGAVEKLFFGSGTQLSVL.

This clone was seen a few times. The CDR3 protein is CASSLRGRNEQFF. The CDR3 bases are TGTGCCAGCAGCCTGAGGGGTCGCAATGAGCAGTTCTTC. V usage is TRBV11-3 and J usage is TRBJ2-1; D could derive from TRBD1 or TRBD2 (5 bases each). Trimming removed 5 bases at V and 6 bases at J, with 11 bases between. Per germline, CDR1 SGHNT and CDR2 YENEEA. The CDR3 spans 13 residues.

This chain uses TRBV6-1 with TRBJ1-4, with 10 bases that match TRBD1. This CDR3 has 17 residues. The V gene end was trimmed by 5 bases and the J gene end by 8 bases; junction bases not matched to a gene: 14. CDR1 and CDR2 (germline): MNHNS, SASEGT. CDR3 nucleotides: TGTGCCAGCAGTCAAGTCCCGGGACAGGGGCGAAGCGAAAAACTGTTTTTT. Amino acids: CASSQVPGQGRSEKLFF.

This chain uses TRBV11-3 with TRBJ2-5; D might be TRBD2 (5 bases). This CDR3 is 15 amino acids long. Germline loops: CDR1 SGHNT, CDR2 YENEEA. Trimming left V 1 base short and J 5 bases short, with 14 bases between. In nucleotides, the CDR3 is TGTGCCAGCAGCTTAGGGGAGAAGTTTGTCGAGACCCAGTACTTC. It is translated as CASSLGEKFVETQYF.

The chain uses TRBV27 and TRBJ1-2; D is possibly TRBD1 (5 bases). This CDR3 region has 13 residues. Germline loops: CDR1 MNHEY, CDR2 SMNVEV (reference sequence). Trimming removed 2 bases from V and 4 bases from J, with 8 bases in between. The CDR3 reads CASSLSRGYGYTF. DNA for the CDR3: TGTGCCAGCAGTTTAAGTAGGGGCTATGGCTACACCTTC.

The chain joins TRBV6-5 to TRBJ1-2, with D possibly matching TRBD1 (6 bases). This CDR3 comprises 13 residues. V was shortened by 8 bases and J by 2 bases, with 12 bases between the two germline ends. CDR1 is MNHEY and CDR2 is SVGAGI in the germline V gene. CDR3 nucleotides: TGTGCCAGCGGGGCAGGGGAGAACTATGGCTACACCTTC. It specifies CASGAGENYGYTF.

The gene calls are TRBV7-9 and TRBJ2-3, with D possibly TRBD2 on 5 matching bases. Germline V gives CDR1 SEHNR, CDR2 FQNEAQ (reference sequence). V dropped 1 base and J dropped 6 bases, with 11 bases sitting between them. This CDR3 region has 14 residues. The CDR3 nucleotides are TGTGCCAGCAGCTTAGGGCACCCGGGGGATACGCAGTATTTT. Translating it yields CASSLGHPGDTQYF.

A note on this clone: Germline is not matched at one junction end, which may reflect a read error. The V and J genes are TRBV7-7 and TRBJ2-5; TRBD1 might be the D (6 bases). The V gene's germline CDR1 is SSHAT and CDR2 FNYEAQ (reference sequence). This CDR3 region has 15 residues. In nucleotides, the CDR3 is TGTGCTAGCAGCTTAGTTGGACAGCTCCAAGAGACCCAGTACTTC. This encodes CASSLVGQLQETQYF.

The chain uses TRBV5-1 and TRBJ1-2, with D perhaps matching TRBD1 (5 bases). CDR3 size: 13 residues. The V and J ends lost 4 bases and 4 bases respectively, with 11 bases between them. In germline, CDR1 is SGHRS, CDR2 YFSETQ. The CDR3 is CASSQDKVYGYTF. The CDR3 DNA follows: TGCGCCAGCAGCCAGGACAAGGTCTATGGCTACACCTTC. Based on the CDR3 plus reference TRBV5-1 and TRBJ1-2, the full variable domain is KAGVTQTPRYLIKTRGQQVTLSCSPISGHRSVSWYQQTPGQGLQFLFEYFSETQRNKGNFPGRFSGRQFSNSRSEMNVSTLELGDSALYLCASSQDKVYGYTFGSGTRLTVV.

This clone was seen a handful of times. The chain couples TRBV9 to TRBJ1-6; TRBD1 agrees at 7 bases. There are 14 residues in the CDR3. The V and J ends lost 3 bases and 7 bases, in that order; junction bases with no gene match: 4. Germline-derived CDR1 and CDR2 are SGDLS and YYNGEE. CDR3 DNA: TGTGCCAGCAGCGCCGGGACAGAGAATTCACCCCTCCACTTT. This translates into CASSAGTENSPLHF.

The V call is TRBV4-1, the J call TRBJ2-4; TRBD1 or TRBD2 may be the D gene (5 bases each). The CDR3 has 15 residues. Germline assignment: CDR1 MGHRA and CDR2 YSYEKL. V was clipped by 3 bases and J by 1 base, with 10 bases between them. The CDR3 DNA follows: TGCGCCAGCAGCCAGGGGACGTCGGCCAAAAACATTCAGTACTTC. It codes for CASSQGTSAKNIQYF.